This TCR beta chain appears in the sequencing data of a study of post-analysis software for immune sequencing data. Study details: Relapsing-remitting, secondary progressive and progressive-relapsing forms of multiple sclerosis all featured among disease courses.

Concerning this clonotype itself: Its antigen is currently unknown.

The germline gives CDR1 MNHEY, CDR2 SMNVEV (reference sequence). The CDR3 has 13 residues. V lost 8 bases to trimming and J lost 3 bases, with 12 bases between them. Findings of the study overall: When patients were compared with controls, a handful of TRBV segments were more frequent, TRBV5-6, TRBV5-1 and TRBV20-1 among them. Co-batched samples clustered tightly together by F measure. Versus controls, multiple sclerosis patients showed significantly lower diversity (normalized Chao1).

Included in the TCR beta cDNA libraries were unique molecular identifiers. Around 460,000 cDNA molecules came from roughly 1 to 10 million T cells. TCRdb itself ran the PCR reads through MiXCR, one entry per CDR3 protein. The profile shows some 890,000 distinct CDR3 sequences, about 50% of them singletons. This clonotype was obtained from a girl aged 10 to 17 with multiple sclerosis. The chain combines TRBV27 with TRBJ2-3; D is perhaps TRBD2 (6 bases). The sequencing sample was made of blood. This CDR3 is CASLGGKTDTQYF. DNA for the CDR3: TGTGCCAGCTTGGGGGGAAAAACAGATACGCAGTATTTT.